These T cell receptor beta chains were read from a single sample in a study of cytomegalovirus exposure and HLA in healthy donors. Produced via immunoSEQ multiplex PCR; TCRdb's table is partial and in-frame only. Among some 120,000 clones listed, approximately 74% were seen once. Source material: PBMCs. The source of these receptors is a man aged 35-49 years in good health and CMV-seropositive. Both conserved end residues are part of each CDR3. The order of the fields is clone size, V gene, J gene, D gene, CDR3 protein, CDR3 DNA. D genes are given only for firm matches. Clone size is given for some rows only: seen once, a few or many times, or a class if the clone is expanded.

size: once
V: TRBV7-9
J: TRBJ2-1
D: -
CDR3: CASSPHGLHGNEQFF
DNA: TGTGCCAGCAGCCCCCACGGACTTCATGGCAATGAGCAGTTCTTC

size: -
V: TRBV30
J: TRBJ1-2
D: -
CDR3: CAWSHTGKGYTF
DNA: TGTGCCTGGAGCCACACAGGGAAGGGCTACACCTTC

size: -
V: TRBV10-3
J: TRBJ1-5
D: -
CDR3: CAISDSNQPQHF
DNA: TGTGCCATCAGTGACAGTAATCAGCCCCAGCATTTT

size: -
V: TRBV10-1
J: TRBJ2-7
D: TRBD2
CDR3: CASSPLGLAGSYEQYF
DNA: TGCGCCAGCTCTCCTTTAGGACTAGCGGGCTCCTACGAGCAGTACTTC

size: -
V: TRBV5-4
J: TRBJ1-2
D: -
CDR3: CASSRGAGASNYGYTF
DNA: TGTGCCAGCAGTCGGGGGGCGGGCGCCTCTAACTATGGCTACACCTTC

size: few
V: TRBV29-1
J: TRBJ2-3
D: -
CDR3: CSVDLSGLGTDTQYF
DNA: TGCAGCGTTGATTTGTCAGGTCTCGGCACAGATACGCAGTATTTT

size: -
V: TRBV14
J: TRBJ2-7
D: -
CDR3: CASSLTGSGEQYF
DNA: TGTGCCAGCAGTCTCACGGGGAGTGGAGAGCAGTACTTC

size: once
V: TRBV9
J: TRBJ2-3
D: TRBD2
CDR3: CASSVTAGGTNTQYF
DNA: TGTGCCAGCAGCGTTACGGCGGGGGGCACGAATACGCAGTATTTT

size: few
V: TRBV25-1
J: TRBJ2-7
D: TRBD1
CDR3: CASSVRRTGDSDEQYF
DNA: TGTGCCAGCAGTGTCAGGAGGACAGGGGACTCGGACGAGCAGTACTTC

size: -
V: TRBV4-2
J: TRBJ2-1
D: TRBD2
CDR3: CASSLRTSGRVGATSYNEQFF
DNA: TGTGCCAGCAGCCTAAGGACTAGCGGGAGGGTAGGTGCAACCTCCTACAATGAGCAGTTCTTC

size: -
V: TRBV27
J: TRBJ2-1
D: -
CDR3: CASRPTRPSGNEQFF
DNA: TGTGCCAGCAGACCTACTCGCCCCAGCGGTAATGAGCAGTTCTTC

size: -
V: TRBV19
J: TRBJ2-4
D: TRBD1
CDR3: CASSFSDRGLGKNIQYF
DNA: TGTGCCAGTAGTTTCTCGGACAGGGGCCTGGGCAAAAACATTCAGTACTTC

size: -
V: TRBV5-4
J: TRBJ2-7
D: TRBD2
CDR3: CASSGGPRAGGPYEQYF
DNA: TGTGCCAGCTCCGGGGGGCCTAGGGCGGGAGGGCCCTACGAGCAGTACTTC

size: once
V: TRBV6-5
J: TRBJ1-5
D: -
CDR3: CATQRGGSNQPQHF
DNA: TGTGCCACCCAGAGAGGGGGAAGCAATCAGCCCCAGCATTTT

size: once
V: TRBV13
J: TRBJ1-2
D: TRBD1
CDR3: CASRSGTGPSGYTF
DNA: TGTGCCAGCAGAAGTGGGACAGGCCCTTCTGGCTACACCTTC

size: -
V: TRBV14
J: TRBJ1-1
D: -
CDR3: CASSLRGGFMNTEAFF
DNA: TGTGCCAGCAGCCTCCGGGGGGGGTTTATGAACACTGAAGCTTTCTTT

size: -
V: TRBV29-1
J: TRBJ2-7
D: -
CDR3: CSALTGPYEQYF
DNA: TGCAGCGCCTTAACAGGTCCCTACGAGCAGTACTTC

size: -
V: TRBV5-1
J: TRBJ2-3
D: TRBD2
CDR3: CASSLVSGGAGGRDTQYF
DNA: TGCGCCAGCAGCTTGGTTAGCGGGGGGGCCGGGGGTCGTGATACGCAGTATTTT

size: -
V: TRBV2
J: TRBJ1-3
D: -
CDR3: CAGWAPSGNTIYF
DNA: TGTGCCGGATGGGCTCCCTCTGGAAACACCATATATTTT

size: once
V: TRBV2
J: TRBJ1-1
D: -
CDR3: CASRQYRENTEAFF
DNA: TGTGCCAGCAGACAATACAGGGAGAACACTGAAGCTTTCTTT

size: few
V: TRBV29-1
J: TRBJ2-7
D: -
CDR3: CSVGDSYEQYF
DNA: TGCAGCGTAGGTGACAGCTACGAGCAGTACTTC

size: -
V: TRBV7-6
J: TRBJ2-5
D: -
CDR3: CASSWDLKETQYF
DNA: TGTGCCAGCAGCTGGGACTTAAAAGAGACCCAGTACTTC

size: -
V: TRBV11-2
J: TRBJ2-1
D: -
CDR3: CASSPRQRRMYNEQFF
DNA: TGTGCCAGCAGCCCAAGACAGAGACGAATGTACAATGAGCAGTTCTTC

size: once
V: TRBV28
J: TRBJ1-3
D: -
CDR3: CASSLEQTGNTIYF
DNA: TGTGCCAGCAGTTTAGAACAAACTGGAAACACCATATATTTT

size: -
V: TRBV5-1
J: TRBJ2-4
D: -
CDR3: CASSLEAGAKNIQYF
DNA: TGCGCCAGCAGCTTGGAAGCGGGAGCCAAAAACATTCAGTACTTC

size: -
V: TRBV30
J: TRBJ2-3
D: TRBD2
CDR3: CACSGGGSVGYF
DNA: TGTGCCTGTAGCGGGGGGGGGTCCGTTGGGTATTTT